Presented here are 11 T cell receptor beta chains from one specimen sequenced in a study of shared clonotypes between healthy human individuals. Assay used: immunoSEQ multiplex PCR; TCRdb lists only in-frame clones, some missing. The sample records roughly 2.5 million clones, around 94% being singletons. The specimen was naive CD4+ T cells sorted from blood. Subset of the sample: CD45RA+ positively selected. These receptors came from a man aged 18 to 29 in good health.

The table lists this clone with a count of one. The chain has TRBV10-2 and TRBJ2-7; 10 bases are a match to TRBD2. This CDR3 is 18 amino acids long. Unmatched junction bases numbered 18, after V lost 7 bases and J lost 3 bases. CDR1 WSHSY and CDR2 SAAADI come from the germline V gene. The CDR3 DNA follows: TGCGCCAGCACCAAGGGGGATAACGGACTAGCGGTTGACTACGAGCAGTACTTC. It translates to CASTKGDNGLAVDYEQYF.

Remarks on this clone: The sample has other DNA sequences that encode this CDR3 too. The rearrangement uses TRBV18 and TRBJ2-7, with TRBD1 identical over 7 bases. The CDR3 covers 16 residues. The V segment lost 1 base and the J segment 0 bases; nucleotides outside the gene matches: 6. Germline CDR1 is KGHSH and CDR2 is LQKENI. This CDR3 is CASSPLPGQSSYEQYF. The CDR3 bases are TGTGCCAGCTCACCACTTCCGGGACAGAGCTCCTACGAGCAGTACTTC. Using reference TRBV18 and TRBJ2-7 for the parts outside the CDR3, the full variable domain is NAGVMQNPRHLVRRRGQEARLRCSPMKGHSHVYWYRQLPEEGLKFMVYLQKENIIDESGMPKERFSAEFPKEGPSILRIQQVVRGDSAAYFCASSPLPGQSSYEQYFGPGTRLTVT.

This chain connects TRBV7-2 to TRBJ1-6; the match to TRBD1 covers 12 bases. Per germline, CDR1 SGHTA and CDR2 FQGNSA. J was trimmed by 9 bases and V by 5 bases; bases with no gene match: 2. CDR3 size: 14 residues. CDR3 residues: CASSRGQGASPLHF. The CDR3 DNA sequence: TGTGCCAGCAGCCGGGGACAGGGGGCTTCACCCCTCCACTTT.

This rearrangement joins TRBV5-8 to TRBJ1-1; D perhaps matches TRBD1 (5 bases). CDR3 length: 14 amino acids. Between the trimmed V and J ends, which lost 5 bases and 11 bases, there was a span of 22 bases. Looked up from germline, CDR1 is SGHTS and CDR2 is YDEGEE. This CDR3 is CASRLTGTPNLAFF. In DNA, the CDR3 is TGTGCCAGCAGGCTCACCGGGACTCCCAACCTGGCTTTCTTT.

In DNA form, the CDR3 reads TGTGCCAGTAGAACGGACGGTTTTAATAATTCACCCCTCCACTTT. Its protein product is CASRTDGFNNSPLHF. The rearrangement joins TRBV19 to TRBJ1-6; D not resolved. This CDR3 has 15 residues. The germline V gene has CDR1 LNHDA and CDR2 SQIVND (reference sequence). V was pared by 6 bases and J by 5 bases, with 14 bases between.

Notes on this clone: The sample carries other DNA sequences with the same CDR3. The genes are TRBV6-5 and TRBJ1-1; a weak D match, TRBD1 (5 bases). Trimming removed 0 bases from V and 4 bases from J, with 9 bases in between. In germline, CDR1 is MNHEY, CDR2 SVGAGI. CDR3 length: 14 residues. The CDR3 here is CASSYSSRATEAFF. CDR3 coding DNA: TGTGCCAGCAGTTACTCGAGCAGGGCCACTGAAGCTTTCTTT.

This chain links TRBV7-9 with TRBJ2-5, with 8 bases aligning to TRBD2. The CDR3 length is 15 residues. Germline V lookup: CDR1 SEHNR, CDR2 FQNEAQ (reference sequence). V was pared by 5 bases and J by 0 bases, with 5 bases of the junction left unmatched. CDR3 loop: CASSVRLANQETQYF. CDR3 nucleotide sequence: TGTGCCAGCAGCGTAAGACTAGCGAACCAAGAGACCCAGTACTTC. The whole variable domain, filled in from reference TRBV7-9 and TRBJ2-5, reads DTGVSQNPRHKITKRGQNVTFRCDPISEHNRLYWYRQTLGQGPEFLTYFQNEAQLEKSRLLSDRFSAERPKGSFSTLEIQRTEQGDSAMYLCASSVRLANQETQYFGPGTRLLVL.

This rearrangement joins TRBV7-2 to TRBJ2-5; 7 bases are a match to TRBD2. The junction had 14 bases not matched to a gene; V was cut back by 1 base and J by 0 bases. This CDR3 contains 19 residues. Germline lookup yields CDR1 SGHTA and CDR2 FQGNSA. The CDR3 region is CASSLVTGGLAVNQETQYF. The CDR3 DNA sequence: TGTGCCAGCAGCTTAGTCACAGGTGGGCTAGCGGTTAACCAAGAGACCCAGTACTTC. The full variable domain, its missing parts supplied by reference TRBV7-2 and TRBJ2-5, is GAGVSQSPSNKVTEKGKDVELRCDPISGHTALYWYRQSLGQGLEFLIYFQGNSAPDKSGLPSDRFSAERTGGSVSTLTIQRTQQEDSAVYLCASSLVTGGLAVNQETQYFGPGTRLLVL.

This sequence joins TRBV6-1 and TRBJ2-3; TRBD1 matches at 9 bases. Germline CDR1 MNHNS, CDR2 SASEGT. J lost 6 bases, V lost 2 bases, and 3 bases had no gene match. There are 14 residues in the CDR3. CDR3 sequence (DNA): TGTGCCAGCAGTGAACAGGGGACAGGGGATACGCAGTATTTT. Amino acids: CASSEQGTGDTQYF.

As for this clone: The sample holds other DNA sequences that translate to the same CDR3. V usage is TRBV7-2 and J usage is TRBJ1-1, with D uncertain. V was pared by 1 base and J by 0 bases, with 6 bases between. From germline, CDR1 is SGHTA and CDR2 FQGNSA. The CDR3 is 14 amino acids. CDR3 sequence reads: CASSLGGVNTEAFF. CDR3 coding DNA: TGTGCCAGCAGCTTAGGAGGAGTGAACACTGAAGCTTTCTTT.

This rearrangement joins TRBV5-6 to TRBJ2-2; D gene unclear. Germline CDR1 reads SGHDT; CDR2 reads YYEEEE. V shed 0 bases and J shed 5 bases, with 11 bases lying between them. The CDR3 runs 15 residues. The CDR3 sequence: CASSLGLGITGELFF. The CDR3 bases are TGTGCCAGCAGCTTGGGGCTAGGTATAACCGGGGAGCTGTTTTTT.